What follows is one TCR beta chain and its context. This CDR3 spans 16 amino acids. Germline CDR1 reads LGHDT; CDR2 reads YNNKEL (reference sequence). Between the trimmed V and J ends, which lost 3 bases and 6 bases, there was a span of 20 bases. The source of the sample is a study of blood T cell repertoires in COVID-19. Study as a whole: Acute and convalescent COVID-19 specimens originated in the United States, Italy and Spain. Sources were T cells, B-cell-depleted T cells, or PBMCs; the material itself was cDNA or gDNA.

As processed by the authors: By means of reference gene primer amplification, nucleated cell counts were estimated. TCRdb's table, derived via immunoSEQ multiplex PCR, lists solely in-frame clones and lacks some. V and J calls plus clone size are reproduced from that table; the DNA served to infer D and trimming. The repertoire holds over 600,000 clones, with approximately 90% as singletons. The source material was peripheral blood. This receptor was taken from a young woman with acute or convalescent COVID-19. The V call is TRBV3-1 (or the pseudogene TRBV3-2), the J call TRBJ1-2; D is possibly TRBD1 (6 bases). CDR3 region: CASSQPFHAGENGYTF. CDR3 bases: TGTGCCAGCAGCCAGCCTTTTCACGCAGGGGAAAATGGCTACACCTTC.